Listed below are T cell receptor beta chains from one sample, sequenced in a study of cytomegalovirus exposure and HLA in healthy donors. Some clones are missing from TCRdb's copy, which holds only in-frame ones; the method was immunoSEQ multiplex PCR. The table records 140,000 to 150,000 clones, around four fifths of them present only once. Sequencing was performed on PBMCs. The receptors were gathered from a male donor in good health and CMV-seronegative. Both conserved end residues are part of each CDR3. The order of the fields is CDR3 DNA, CDR3 protein, clone size, V gene, J gene, D gene. The D gene is left open where the match is weak. Rows may omit the clone size; those that give it use once, few, many or a size class.

TGCGCCAGCAGCCAAGGTACTAGCGGGGGGGCGGCCCCCGAGCAGTACTTC	CASSQGTSGGAAPEQYF	.	TRBV4-1	TRBJ2-7	TRBD2
TGTGCCAGCAGTTACTCGACAGGGTCAGGAGAAAAACTGTTTTTT	CASSYSTGSGEKLFF	.	TRBV6-5	TRBJ1-4	TRBD1
TGCACCAGCAGCCAGGTACCCGGACAGGGGGTGAGCGGGGAGCTGTTTTTT	CTSSQVPGQGVSGELFF	.	TRBV1	TRBJ2-2	.
TGTGCCAGCAGCTTGACAGGGAATCAGCCCCAGCATTTT	CASSLTGNQPQHF	.	TRBV5-6	TRBJ1-5	.
TGTGCCAGCAGCTTGGAGGGGAGGGATAATGAAAAACTGTTTTTT	CASSLEGRDNEKLFF	.	TRBV5-4	TRBJ1-4	.
TGTGCCAGCAGCCCAGAACAGGGGGTTAGCAATCAGCCCCAGCATTTT	CASSPEQGVSNQPQHF	.	TRBV28	TRBJ1-5	TRBD1
TGTGCCAGCAGCCAAGGGACGGGGGGCCCCGAGACCCAGTACTTC	CASSQGTGGPETQYF	few	TRBV4-2	TRBJ2-5	.
TGTGCCAGCAGCGTCGGGACAGGGGGCACCGGGGAGCTGTTTTTT	CASSVGTGGTGELFF	.	TRBV9	TRBJ2-2	TRBD1
TGTGCCAGCAGCCCGAGGACCGGAGGGTTCTACGAGCAGTACTTC	CASSPRTGGFYEQYF	.	TRBV11-1	TRBJ2-7	.
TGTGCCAGCAGCTTGGTGGGGGCGAAATGGCCCCAGCATTTT	CASSLVGAKWPQHF	.	TRBV5-8	TRBJ1-5	.
TGTGCCAGCAGCCCTAGACAGGGTAGTGAAGCTTTCTTT	CASSPRQGSEAFF	.	TRBV7-6	TRBJ1-1	TRBD1
TGTGCCAGCAGCTCAACAGGGGCCCCGAACACTGAAGCTTTCTTT	CASSSTGAPNTEAFF	.	TRBV7-3	TRBJ1-1	TRBD1
TGTTCCAGCAGTGACGGTGGACAGGGGCCTGTATCGAACACTGAAGCTTTCTTT	CSSSDGGQGPVSNTEAFF	.	TRBV7-9	TRBJ1-1	TRBD1
TGTGCCAGCAGCTTAGGGAGCGGTATTCTGGAAGCTTTCTTT	CASSLGSGILEAFF	.	TRBV5-6	TRBJ1-1	.
TGTGCCTGGAGTCTACAGGGGCCGGCCTACGAGCAGTACTTC	CAWSLQGPAYEQYF	.	TRBV30	TRBJ2-7	TRBD1
TGTGCCAGCAGTGAACTGGGGAGGGGGACAGGGGTGTTTGTGGTCTACGAGCAGTACTTC	CASSELGRGTGVFVVYEQYF	.	TRBV2	TRBJ2-7	TRBD1
TGCGCCAGCAGCCTCGTCGGCGGGGGGACCGGGGAGCTGTTTTTT	CASSLVGGGTGELFF	.	TRBV5-1	TRBJ2-2	TRBD2
TGTGCCACCAGCAGACCGGGACAGGGTAATGAAAAACTGTTTTTT	CATSRPGQGNEKLFF	.	TRBV15	TRBJ1-4	TRBD1
TGTGCCAGCAGCCCATCCCTCGCGGGACAGGGGACTAGCGGGAGTGGCGAGCAGTACTTC	CASSPSLAGQGTSGSGEQYF	.	TRBV27	TRBJ2-7	TRBD2
TGTGCCATCAGTGACGGGCCCAAGGGGGAGACCCAGTACTTC	CAISDGPKGETQYF	.	TRBV10-3	TRBJ2-5	.
TGTGCCAGCTCACCATCTTCGGCAGGGAAAGAAGAAAAACTGTTTTTT	CASSPSSAGKEEKLFF	.	TRBV18	TRBJ1-4	.
TGCGCCAGCAGCTTACAGGGGGCTGTAGGGGAGACCCAGTACTTC	CASSLQGAVGETQYF	.	TRBV5-1	TRBJ2-5	TRBD1
TGCGCCAGCAGCCAAGCGCCGACAGAAATTTATGAAGCTTTCTTT	CASSQAPTEIYEAFF	.	TRBV4-1	TRBJ1-1	.
TGTGCCAGCCGTGGGGCGGGGGCGGGTCAGCCCCAGCATTTT	CASRGAGAGQPQHF	.	TRBV2	TRBJ1-5	.
TGTGCCAGCAGCCGTCGGGAGTACAATGAGCAGTTCTTC	CASSRREYNEQFF	.	TRBV14	TRBJ2-1	.
TGTGCCAGCAGCCGGAGCGGCTATGGCTACACCTTC	CASSRSGYGYTF	.	TRBV14	TRBJ1-2	.
TGCGCCAGCAGCTGGGGACAGGGGGCGAAGTCGTCCTACGAGCAGTACTTC	CASSWGQGAKSSYEQYF	few	TRBV5-1	TRBJ2-7	TRBD1
TGTGCCAGCAGCATTAGAGGGCTAGCGGGGGGTACCGGGGAGCTGTTTTTT	CASSIRGLAGGTGELFF	.	TRBV7-2	TRBJ2-2	TRBD2
TGCAGTGCTTTGGACAGCTACGAGCAGTACTTC	CSALDSYEQYF	.	TRBV20-1	TRBJ2-7	.